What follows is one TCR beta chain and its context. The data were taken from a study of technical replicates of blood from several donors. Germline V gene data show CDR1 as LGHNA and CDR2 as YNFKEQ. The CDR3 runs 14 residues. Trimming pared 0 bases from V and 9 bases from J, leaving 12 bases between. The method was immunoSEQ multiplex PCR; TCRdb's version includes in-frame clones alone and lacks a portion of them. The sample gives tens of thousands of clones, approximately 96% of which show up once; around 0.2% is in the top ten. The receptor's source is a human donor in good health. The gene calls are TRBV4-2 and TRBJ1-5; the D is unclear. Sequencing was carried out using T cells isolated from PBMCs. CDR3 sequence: CASSQDRNRTPQHF. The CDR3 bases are TGTGCCAGCAGCCAAGACAGGAACAGAACGCCCCAGCATTTT.